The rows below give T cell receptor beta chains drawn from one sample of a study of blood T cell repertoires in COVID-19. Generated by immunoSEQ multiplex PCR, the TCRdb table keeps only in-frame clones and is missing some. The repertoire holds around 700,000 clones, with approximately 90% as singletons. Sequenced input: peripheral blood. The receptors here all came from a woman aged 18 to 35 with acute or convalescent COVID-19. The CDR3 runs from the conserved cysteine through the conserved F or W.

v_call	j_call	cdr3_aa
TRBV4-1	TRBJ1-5	CASSQGQPYQPQHF
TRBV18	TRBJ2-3	CASSPLGGSSDTQYF
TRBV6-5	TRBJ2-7	CASSYSYGTVTYEQYF
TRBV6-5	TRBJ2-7	CASLKGWGQSYEQYF
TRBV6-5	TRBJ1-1	CASSPSGGYTEAFF
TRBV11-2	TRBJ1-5	CASSSSFNQPQHF
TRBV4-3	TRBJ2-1	CASSRTAGTGTANEQFF
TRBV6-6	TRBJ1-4	CASSQQGSFEKLFF
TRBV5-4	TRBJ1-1	CASSNRVRPQGANTEAFF
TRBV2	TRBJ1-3	CASSEGGVSGNTIYF
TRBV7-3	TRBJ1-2	CASSSQRAGYGYTF
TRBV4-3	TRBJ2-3	CASSLFLAGHTDTQYF
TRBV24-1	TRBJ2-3	CATSERKGMRDTQYF
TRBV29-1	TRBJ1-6	CSVGEQNSPLHF
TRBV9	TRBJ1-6	CASSVEAGQTSPLHF
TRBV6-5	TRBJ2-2	CASVETTNTGELFF
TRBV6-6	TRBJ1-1	CASSQGVAQAFF
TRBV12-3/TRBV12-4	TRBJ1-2	CASSPVYYGYTF
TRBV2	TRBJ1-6	CASSGPGLSNSPLHF
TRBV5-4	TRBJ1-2	CASSPGTVVNYGYTF
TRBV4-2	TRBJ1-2	CASINTGGSNGYTF
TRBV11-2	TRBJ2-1	CASSPSALAGRGSYNEQFF
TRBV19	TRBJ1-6	CASSIKRYNSPLHF
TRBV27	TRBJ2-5	CASSPGQFQETQYF
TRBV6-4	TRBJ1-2	CASSDGTGGYGYTF
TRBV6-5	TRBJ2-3	CASSLGQGPDTQYF
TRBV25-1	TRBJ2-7	CASSVRGPRDREVHEQYF
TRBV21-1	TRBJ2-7	CASSNLGQGRYEQYF
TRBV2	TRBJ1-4	CASKQPATNEKLFF
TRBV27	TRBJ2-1	CASTSTGGLTFSSYNEQFF
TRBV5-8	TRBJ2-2	CASSLSGNTGELFF
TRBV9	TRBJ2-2	CASSALRAGELFF
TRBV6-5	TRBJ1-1	CASSYSAGGIEAFF
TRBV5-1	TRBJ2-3	CASSGGQGTHTDTQYF
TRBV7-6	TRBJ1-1	CASSLDEGAEAFF
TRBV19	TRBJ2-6	CASRDPLGSGANVLTF
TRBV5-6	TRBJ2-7	CASSLGQGSEQYF
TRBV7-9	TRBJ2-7	CASSPRQGGEQYF
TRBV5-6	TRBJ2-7	CASSLGRGRWEQYF
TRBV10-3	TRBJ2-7	CAIADSYEQYF
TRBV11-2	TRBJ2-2	CASSLDTSTGELFF
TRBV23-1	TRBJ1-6	CASSPRGSSYNSPLHF
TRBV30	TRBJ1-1	CAWSQGQGFTEAFF
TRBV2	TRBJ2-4	CASGPGGGTKNIQYF
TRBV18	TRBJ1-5	CASSPQQAGQPQHF
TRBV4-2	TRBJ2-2	CASSPPGTGTQVSGELFF
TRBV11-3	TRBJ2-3	CASSSRADTQYF
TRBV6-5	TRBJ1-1	CASRRGHNTEAFF
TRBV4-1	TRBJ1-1	CASSQGHGQLNTEAFF
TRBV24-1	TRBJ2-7	CATSEAGGEEQYF
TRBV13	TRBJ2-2	CASSSSRDRVSGELFF
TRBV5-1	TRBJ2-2	CASSSRTARGAGGELFF